The next 8 T cell receptor beta chains were all read from a single sample in a study of response to subunit inactivated influenza vaccine. Using its own MiXCR run on the RT-PCR reads, TCRdb lists one record per CDR3 protein. Here the sample spans approximately 570,000 distinct CDR3 sequences, about 7.6% being singletons. This material consisted of PBMCs from blood, taken around 2 years after vaccination. These receptors came from a man between 45 and 75 years old who received an inactivated influenza vaccine.

There are a few counts of this clonotype. CDR3 loop: CASTTANRYNEQFF. The CDR3 coding sequence is TGCGCCAGCACTACCGCTAACCGTTACAATGAGCAGTTCTTC. The rearrangement joins TRBV5-1 to TRBJ2-1; no firm D call. This CDR3 has 14 residues. V lost 6 bases and J lost 4, with 14 bases in between. Germline CDR1 SGHRS, CDR2 YFSETQ.

This clonotype was seen many times. The rearrangement links TRBV20-1 to TRBJ2-3; TRBD1 matches 10 bases. The CDR3 is 15 residues long. Germline CDR1 DFQATT, CDR2 SNEGSKA (reference sequence). The V segment lost 5 bases and the J segment 0 bases; nucleotides outside the gene matches: 5. CDR3 coding DNA: TGCAGTGCTCGGACAGGGGGTGAAAGCACAGATACGCAGTATTTT. Its protein product is CSARTGGESTDTQYF.

This clonotype was seen ten or more times. This chain links TRBV30 with TRBJ2-1; the match to TRBD2 covers 10 bases. Germline V gene sequence: CDR1 GTSNPN, CDR2 SVGIG (reference sequence). CDR3 length: 15 residues. Losses at the gene ends were 3 bases for V and 6 bases for J; bases not matched to a gene: 8. The CDR3 reads CAWRKSGGAGNEQFF. CDR3 bases: TGTGCCTGGAGGAAGAGCGGGGGGGCGGGCAATGAGCAGTTCTTC.

This clonotype was counted between two and nine times. This sequence joins TRBV27 and TRBJ2-3; the D gene could be TRBD1 or TRBD2 (6 bases each). Trimming shortened V by 1 base and J by 4 bases, and 15 bases separated the two germline ends. This CDR3 is built from 16 residues. Germline CDR1 reads MNHEY; CDR2 reads SMNVEV (reference sequence). In nucleotides, the CDR3 is TGTGCCAGCAGTTTATTGGGGGGCGCAGGGTCAGATACGCAGTATTTT. Translating it yields CASSLLGGAGSDTQYF.

This clonotype has at least ten counts. The chain carries TRBV28 and TRBJ1-2; D not certain. CDR1 is MDHEN, CDR2 SYDVKM, per germline. V was pared by 5 bases and J by 5 bases, with 9 bases between. The CDR3 length is 12 residues. CDR3 DNA: TGTGCCAGCAGTAAAATCCTTTATGGCTACACCTTC. Translated: CASSKILYGYTF.

This clonotype was detected many times. V and J are TRBV7-3 and TRBJ2-3; 10 bases align to TRBD2. From germline, CDR1 is SGHTA and CDR2 FQGTGA. The CDR3 is 17 residues long. Trimming removed 0 bases from V and 4 bases from J; junction bases left unmatched: 7. The CDR3 DNA sequence: TGTGCCAGCAGCTTAACCCCCAAGCGGGGGGGCGCAGATACGCAGTATTTT. This encodes CASSLTPKRGGADTQYF. The variable domain in full, with the rest retrieved from reference TRBV7-3 and TRBJ2-3, is GAGVSQTPSNKVTEKGKYVELRCDPISGHTALYWYRQSLGQGPEFLIYFQGTGAADDSGLPNDRFFAVRPEGSVSTLKIQRTERGDSAVYLCASSLTPKRGGADTQYFGPGTRLTVL.

This clonotype was detected ten times or more. The chain carries TRBV11-2 and TRBJ2-7, with 7 bases aligning to TRBD2. CDR3 length: 13 amino acids. The junction had 6 bases not matched to a gene; V was cut back by 5 bases and J by 5 bases. The germline V gene encodes CDR1 SGHAT and CDR2 FQNNGV. The CDR3 region has the DNA TGTGCCAGCAGCCCCCGGGACTATCACGAGCAGTACTTC. Protein product: CASSPRDYHEQYF.

There are many counts of this clonotype. The rearrangement joins TRBV10-3 to TRBJ2-3; D perhaps matches TRBD1 (8 bases). Germline CDR1 and CDR2: ENHRY and SYGVKD. This CDR3 is 18 amino acids long. The V end lost 0 bases, the J end lost 0 bases, and 16 bases lay between the germline ends. CDR3 residues: CAISESMGGTGSTDTQYF. The CDR3 DNA sequence: TGTGCCATCAGTGAGTCGATGGGAGGGACAGGAAGCACAGATACGCAGTATTTT.